The clone carrying this T cell receptor beta chain was seen just once. The antigen is unknown. The data originate from a study of T cells in Graves' hyperthyroidism and ophthalmopathy. Findings of the study overall: In blood, most of the thyroid clonotypes expanded above 0.001 were also present.

Germline values: CDR1 GTSNPN, CDR2 SVGIG (reference sequence). Trimming pared 4 bases from V and 2 bases from J, leaving 10 bases between. The CDR3 is 13 residues long. Diagnoses were made from clinical symptoms, serum measures (thyroxine and TRAb), thyroid ultrasound and orbital computed tomography. Amplified TCR beta CDR3 regions derived from RNA transcripts. HTBI primers drove first-round RT-PCR of the TCR CDR3. TCRdb analysed the multiplex PCR reads with MiXCR anew, one entry per CDR3 protein. The table shows more than 300,000 distinct CDR3 sequences, with roughly 15% occurring only once. Material for sequencing was blood. The TCR originated in a woman between 25 and 40 years old with Graves' hyperthyroidism that later progressed to Graves' ophthalmopathy. The V gene is TRBV30, the J gene TRBJ2-3; possibly TRBD1 for D (6 bases). CDR3 region: CAWNQGTTDTQYF. The CDR3 DNA sequence: TGTGCCTGGAATCAGGGGACCACAGATACGCAGTATTTT.